One and the same sample provided the 32 T cell receptor beta chains below, sequenced in a study of shared clonotypes between healthy human individuals. The protocol was immunoSEQ multiplex PCR, while the TCRdb copy is restricted to in-frame clones and leaves out a portion. The repertoire consists of approximately 1.4 million clones, with 95% to 99% occurring once and the leading ten covering 0.45%. Sequenced input: naive CD4+ T cells sorted from blood. Regarding subset: CD45RA+ positively selected. The receptors come from a man aged 25-45 years in good health.

The chain has TRBV27 and TRBJ2-3; D may be TRBD1 (6 bases). V was cut by 4 bases and J by 2 bases, with 13 bases left in between. CDR1 and CDR2 (germline): MNHEY, SMNVEV (reference sequence). The CDR3 extends over 15 amino acids. The CDR3 spells CASSYQGPDTDTQYF. For the CDR3, the DNA is TGTGCCAGCAGTTACCAGGGGCCCGACACAGATACGCAGTATTTT.

The gene calls are TRBV11-3 and TRBJ2-5; TRBD1 matches 9 bases. This CDR3 region has 15 residues. V was clipped by 5 bases and J by 5 bases; unmatched bases: 9. Per germline, CDR1 SGHNT and CDR2 YENEEA. The CDR3 region is CASSPGQGRWETQYF. In DNA, the CDR3 is TGTGCCAGCAGCCCAGGACAGGGGAGGTGGGAGACCCAGTACTTC. The whole variable domain, filled in from reference TRBV11-3 and TRBJ2-5, reads EAGVVQSPRYKIIEKKQPVAFWCNPISGHNTLYWYLQNLGQGPELLIRYENEEAVDDSQLPKDRFSAERLKGVDSTLKIQPAELGDSAVYLCASSPGQGRWETQYFGPGTRLLVL.

The V and J genes are TRBV6-6 and TRBJ2-1; 8 bases agree with TRBD2. This CDR3 region has 14 residues. Trimming at V came to 5 bases and at J to 5 bases, leaving 5 bases not matched to a gene. Germline values: CDR1 MNHNY, CDR2 SVGAGI (reference sequence). The CDR3 nucleotides read TGTGCCAGCAGTAGAGCGGGAGAGGACAATGAGCAGTTCTTC. Translated: CASSRAGEDNEQFF.

The V gene is TRBV5-1, the J gene TRBJ1-1; TRBD1 aligns across 9 bases. CDR3 length: 16 amino acids. V gave up 0 bases and J gave up 1 base; unmatched junction bases: 4. Germline V gene data show CDR1 as SGHRS and CDR2 as YFSETQ. CDR3 sequence reads: CASSLEPTGGNTEAFF. CDR3 bases: TGCGCCAGCAGCTTGGAACCGACAGGGGGGAACACTGAAGCTTTCTTT.

Comments on this clone: This same CDR3 is encoded by further DNA sequences in the sample. This chain joins TRBV20-1 and TRBJ2-7, with no clear D. Trimming took off 3 bases at V and 3 bases at J, with 6 bases between the two ends. CDR3 length equals 11 residues. Germline CDR1 is DFQATT and CDR2 is SNEGSKA (reference sequence). The CDR3 loop is CSASLVYEQYF. The CDR3 bases are TGCAGTGCTAGTCTAGTCTACGAGCAGTACTTC.

The chain joins TRBV29-1 to TRBJ2-3; D remains unclear. The CDR3 consists of 12 residues. Trimming removed 4 bases at V and 3 bases at J, with 8 bases between. Germline CDR1 SQVTM, CDR2 ANQGSEA. CDR3 region: CSVGVVTDTQYF. The DNA for the CDR3 is TGCAGCGTTGGGGTGGTTACAGATACGCAGTATTTT.

This chain joins TRBV28 and TRBJ2-3; 8 bases are shared with TRBD2. CDR3 length: 15 amino acids. V was pared by 8 bases and J by 3 bases, with 10 bases of the junction left unmatched. CDR1 and CDR2 (germline): MDHEN, SYDVKM. The DNA of the CDR3 is TGTGCCAGCGGGAAGGGACTAGGTGTTACAGATACGCAGTATTTT. Residues: CASGKGLGVTDTQYF.

V and J are TRBV27 and TRBJ2-1, with 9 bases matching TRBD2. The CDR3 contains 16 residues. V lost 3 bases to trimming and J lost 4 bases; unmatched junction nucleotides: 7. CDR1 MNHEY and CDR2 SMNVEV come from the germline V gene (reference sequence). CDR3 sequence (DNA): TGTGCCAGCAGTTTGGTTAGCGGGAGAGGGTACAATGAGCAGTTCTTC. Protein product: CASSLVSGRGYNEQFF.

The chain carries TRBV5-1 and TRBJ1-1; D ambiguous. The V gene's germline CDR1 is SGHRS and CDR2 YFSETQ. The CDR3 is made up of 13 amino acids. Trimming took 4 bases from V and 4 from J, leaving 11 bases between them. This chain's CDR3 is CASSLKPLTEAFF. Written as DNA, the CDR3 is TGCGCCAGCAGCCTAAAGCCCCTCACTGAAGCTTTCTTT.

The rearrangement joins TRBV6-5 to TRBJ1-3; TRBD1 matches 8 bases. Germline V gives CDR1 MNHEY, CDR2 SVGAGI. CDR3 size: 15 residues. The junction had 5 bases not matched to a gene; V was cut back by 3 bases and J by 4 bases. In DNA, the CDR3 is TGTGCCAGCAGTTATCAGGGGGCGGGAGGAAACACCATATATTTT. Translated, it gives CASSYQGAGGNTIYF.

V gene TRBV9 combines with J gene TRBJ2-7; D ambiguous. Germline lookup yields CDR1 SGDLS and CDR2 YYNGEE. This CDR3 has 13 residues. Trimming removed 0 bases at V and 6 bases at J, with 10 bases between. In nucleotides, the CDR3 is TGTGCCAGCAGCGTAGGACCGGTTAGCGAGCAGTACTTC. Protein product: CASSVGPVSEQYF.

V gene TRBV2 combines with J gene TRBJ2-7, with D tentatively TRBD1 (6 bases). CDR1 and CDR2 (germline): SNHLY, FYNNEI. The CDR3 is 14 amino acids. V was cut by 5 bases and J by 2 bases, with 13 bases left in between. CDR3 amino acids: CASSRDMAPYEQYF. CDR3 nucleotides: TGTGCCAGCAGTCGGGACATGGCCCCCTACGAGCAGTACTTC.

The V call is TRBV5-1, the J call TRBJ1-1; 9 positions match TRBD1. The ends lost 6 bases at V and 11 bases at J; junction bases unmatched: 11. Germline loops: CDR1 SGHRS, CDR2 YFSETQ. The CDR3 is made up of 13 amino acids. CDR3 amino acids: CASTSRDREAAFF. CDR3 DNA sequence: TGCGCCAGCACAAGCCGGGACAGGGAGGCCGCTTTCTTT.

The chain joins TRBV13 to TRBJ2-7; possible D gene TRBD1, 6 bases. The CDR3 contains 15 residues. The germline CDR1 and CDR2 sequences are PRHDT and FYEKMQ (reference sequence). V lost 0 bases, J lost 7 bases, and 16 bases lay in between. CDR3 amino acids: CASSLGESGGDEQYF. DNA for the CDR3: TGTGCCAGCAGCTTAGGAGAATCTGGGGGCGATGAGCAGTACTTC. The full variable domain, with the rest looked up from reference TRBV13 and TRBJ2-7, is AAGVIQSPRHLIKEKRETATLKCYPIPRHDTVYWYQQGPGQDPQFLISFYEKMQSDKGSIPDRFSAQQFSDYHSELNMSSLELGDSALYFCASSLGESGGDEQYFGPGTRLTVT.

The CDR3 sequence: CASSLMSGTAGYTF. The CDR3 DNA reads TGTGCCAGCAGCTTAATGTCCGGGACAGCTGGCTACACCTTC. The chain employs TRBV7-3 and TRBJ1-2; 7 bases agree with TRBD1. Germline V gives CDR1 SGHTA, CDR2 FQGTGA. This CDR3 comprises 14 residues. The J segment lost 7 bases and the V segment lost 1 base, leaving 6 bases of the junction unmatched. Full variable domain (remainder filled in from reference TRBV7-3 and TRBJ1-2): GAGVSQTPSNKVTEKGKYVELRCDPISGHTALYWYRQSLGQGPEFLIYFQGTGAADDSGLPNDRFFAVRPEGSVSTLKIQRTERGDSAVYLCASSLMSGTAGYTFGSGTRLTVV.

This clone was detected only once. CDR3 sequence: CASSLTVRDNEQFF. The CDR3 DNA reads as TGTGCCAGCAGCTTAACGGTCAGAGACAATGAGCAGTTCTTC. The chain couples TRBV7-2 to TRBJ2-1; no reliable D call. V lost 2 bases and J 5 bases, leaving 10 bases between the germline ends. The length of the CDR3 is 14 residues. Germline V lookup: CDR1 SGHTA, CDR2 FQGNSA.

The chain links TRBV29-1 to TRBJ2-6; 8 bases fit TRBD2. In germline, CDR1 is SQVTM, CDR2 ANQGSEA. J lost 0 bases, V lost 3 bases, and 4 bases had no gene match. The CDR3 contains 16 residues. The CDR3 sequence: CSVDSAGGSGANVLTF. The CDR3 DNA reads TGCAGCGTTGATAGCGCGGGGGGCTCTGGGGCCAACGTCCTGACTTTC.

CDR3 sequence reads: CASSQDGLGYEQYF. CDR3 bases: TGTGCCAGCAGTCAGGACGGCTTGGGCTACGAGCAGTACTTC. This chain links TRBV6-5 with TRBJ2-7; no clear D gene. V was cut by 5 bases and J by 3 bases, with 14 bases left in between. Germline loops: CDR1 MNHEY, CDR2 SVGAGI. The CDR3 is 14 amino acids.

Regarding this clone: This same CDR3 is encoded by further DNA sequences in the sample. The chain uses TRBV27 and TRBJ2-7, with 8 bases lining up with TRBD2. Losses at the gene ends were 2 bases for V and 4 bases for J; bases not matched to a gene: 1. The CDR3 totals 13 residues. CDR1 and CDR2 (germline): MNHEY, SMNVEV (reference sequence). For the CDR3, the DNA is TGTGCCAGCAGTTTAGCGGGAGGATACGAGCAGTACTTC. Its translation is CASSLAGGYEQYF.

The CDR3 loop is CASSERYNSYEQYF. CDR3 coding DNA: TGTGCCAGCAGTGAGCGGTATAACTCCTACGAGCAGTACTTC. V is TRBV6-1 and J is TRBJ2-7; D is unresolved. Germline assignment: CDR1 MNHNS and CDR2 SASEGT. This CDR3 spans 14 amino acids. Trimming shortened V by 3 bases and J by 0 bases, and 9 bases separated the two germline ends.

V is TRBV29-1 and J is TRBJ2-2, with D unresolved. Germline values: CDR1 SQVTM, CDR2 ANQGSEA. The CDR3 runs 15 residues. The CDR3: CRTPPPRTDTGELFF. CDR3 bases: TGCAGAACACCACCTCCCCGAACGGACACCGGGGAGCTGTTTTTT.

The chain links TRBV19 to TRBJ2-1; 11 positions agree with TRBD2. Germline CDR1 is LNHDA and CDR2 is SQIVND (reference sequence). This CDR3 has 15 amino acids. V dropped 7 bases and J dropped 7; count of bases not matched to a gene: 9. CDR3 sequence reads: CASTRGSGRANEQFF. In DNA, the CDR3 is TGTGCCAGTACCCGGGGTAGCGGGAGGGCAAATGAGCAGTTCTTC.

V gene TRBV5-1 combines with J gene TRBJ2-1, with 12 nucleotides matching TRBD1. The V segment lost 1 base and the J segment 7 bases; nucleotides outside the gene matches: 6. Germline V CDR1 and CDR2: SGHRS, YFSETQ. The CDR3 loop spans 16 amino acids. The CDR3 sequence: CASSLTGTGGLNEQFF. The CDR3 nucleotides read TGCGCCAGCAGCTTGACCGGGACAGGGGGCTTGAATGAGCAGTTCTTC.

This chain links TRBV10-2 with TRBJ1-2, with D hard to call. Trimming removed 4 bases at V and 4 bases at J, with 13 bases between. The CDR3 is 14 residues long. Germline V gene sequence: CDR1 WSHSY, CDR2 SAAADI. CDR3 in DNA: TGCGCCAGCAGTGCCCCGAGCAGAATCTATGGCTACACCTTC. Amino acid sequence: CASSAPSRIYGYTF.

V and J are TRBV4-3 and TRBJ2-7; D is perhaps TRBD2 (7 bases). Germline assignment: CDR1 LGHNA and CDR2 YSLEER. This CDR3 spans 15 amino acids. The V gene lost 0 bases and the J gene lost 4 bases, with 13 bases spanning the gap. The CDR3 here is CASSQEGRGRYEQYF. As DNA, the CDR3 is TGCGCCAGCAGCCAAGAGGGGAGGGGGAGATACGAGCAGTACTTC.

V and J are TRBV5-1 and TRBJ1-4; unclear D gene. The CDR3 sequence is 14 residues long. The germline gives CDR1 SGHRS, CDR2 YFSETQ. V lost 1 base to trimming and J lost 8 bases, with 12 bases between them. The CDR3 sequence: CASSLLVAEEKLFF. The DNA of the CDR3 is TGCGCCAGCAGCTTGTTGGTTGCGGAAGAAAAACTGTTTTTT.

The genes are TRBV21-1 and TRBJ2-2; the D call in the table, TRBD2, was not verified against the DNA. TRBV21-1 has pseudogene status. CDR3 length equals 17 residues. The CDR3 region has the DNA TGTGCCAGCAGCATATCCGGGACTAGCGGGAACACCGGGGAGCTGTTTTTT. It encodes CASSISGTSGNTGELFF.

This chain joins TRBV7-9 and TRBJ2-3; 7 nucleotides match TRBD2. Germline CDR1 reads SEHNR; CDR2 reads FQNEAQ (reference sequence). Trimming at V came to 1 base and at J to 0 bases, leaving 7 bases not matched to a gene. This CDR3 region has 17 residues. This CDR3 is CASSLGASGTSTDTQYF. Here the CDR3 DNA reads TGTGCCAGCAGCTTAGGGGCTAGCGGTACTAGCACAGATACGCAGTATTTT.

V usage is TRBV2 and J usage is TRBJ2-1; a possible D gene is TRBD2 (7 bases). CDR3 length: 12 residues. The germline V gene encodes CDR1 SNHLY and CDR2 FYNNEI. V gave up 7 bases and J gave up 9 bases, with 13 bases separating them. CDR3 region: CASTRGGAEQFF. The DNA for the CDR3 is TGTGCCAGCACCAGGGGAGGGGCTGAGCAGTTCTTC.

The chain joins TRBV9 to TRBJ2-1, with unresolved D. Germline CDR1 and CDR2: SGDLS and YYNGEE. The V end was cut by 3 bases, the J end by 6 bases, with 10 bases between. The CDR3 covers 13 residues. The CDR3: CASSGRWGNEQFF. The DNA of the CDR3 is TGTGCCAGCAGCGGGCGTTGGGGCAATGAGCAGTTCTTC.

This chain connects TRBV5-5 to TRBJ1-1; 7 bases map to TRBD1. V lost 0 bases and J lost 6; bases outside the gene matches: 14. The germline V gene encodes CDR1 SGHKS and CDR2 YYEKEE (reference sequence). The CDR3 contains 17 residues. The CDR3 protein is CASSLEWTGMRRSEAFF. CDR3 DNA sequence: TGTGCCAGCAGCTTGGAATGGACAGGTATGAGGCGCTCTGAAGCTTTCTTT.

The chain links TRBV5-1 to TRBJ2-6; D remains ambiguous. Germline V CDR1 and CDR2: SGHRS, YFSETQ. This CDR3 spans 15 amino acids. The V gene lost 5 bases and the J gene lost 0 bases, with 9 bases spanning the gap. CDR3 nucleotide sequence: TGCGCCAGCAGTTCATTTCTCTCTGGGGCCAACGTCCTGACTTTC. Translation: CASSSFLSGANVLTF.